The rows below give T cell receptor beta chains drawn from one sample of a study of OX40 agonist ivuxolimab in advanced cancers. The assay was immunoSEQ multiplex PCR, and TCRdb's table has in-frame clones only and misses some. The repertoire holds around 50,000 clones, with 88% as singletons. The source material was CD4+ or CD8+ T cells sorted from blood, sampled in a trial of the OX40 agonist ivuxolimab. These receptor sequences come from an adult with an advanced solid tumor such as melanoma, head and neck, liver or kidney cancer. Both conserved end residues are part of each CDR3. A D gene is named only where the DNA matches it firmly.

v_call	d_call	j_call	cdr3_length	cdr3_aa
TRBV4-2	TRBD2	TRBJ2-7	15	CASSLAGTNSYEQYF
TRBV27	TRBD1	TRBJ1-2	13	CASSSGQGRGYTF
TRBV7-6	-	TRBJ2-3	12	CASSLLTDTQYF
TRBV5-1	-	TRBJ2-2	12	CASSLDTGELFF
TRBV5-4	TRBD1	TRBJ1-3	14	CASRDRGSGNTIYF
TRBV5-5	TRBD1	TRBJ2-7	15	CASSLGTGGRYEQYF
TRBV5-1	TRBD2	TRBJ2-7	15	CASSPGLAGVYEQYF
TRBV6-6	TRBD1	TRBJ1-1	14	CASRQGRMNTEAFF
TRBV6-6	TRBD1	TRBJ2-7	12	CASSGTAYEQYF
TRBV28	TRBD1	TRBJ2-1	13	CASRGQGYNEQFF
TRBV30	-	TRBJ2-7	12	CAWSQGIYEQYF
TRBV15	-	TRBJ2-1	15	CATSRDPGEYNEQFF
TRBV30	-	TRBJ2-7	11	CASRHSYEQYF
TRBV29-1	-	TRBJ2-5	13	CSVEVGSKETQYF
TRBV30	-	TRBJ2-7	12	CAWSPRSYEQYF
TRBV14	-	TRBJ1-4	15	CASSQVDGIGEKLFF
TRBV7-6	-	TRBJ2-7	12	CASAGGSYEQYF
TRBV10-3	-	TRBJ1-2	12	CATRGGGYGYTF
TRBV7-8	-	TRBJ2-7	12	CASSFPNYEQYF
TRBV10-3	TRBD1	TRBJ2-3	15	CAISNPGQGADTQYF
TRBV5-1	-	TRBJ2-3	15	CASSLEAGSTDTQYF
TRBV5-1	TRBD2	TRBJ2-1	14	CASRTERGSNEQFF
TRBV7-9	TRBD2	TRBJ2-7	15	CASSLLAGGPYEQYF
TRBV25-1	-	TRBJ1-2	13	CASSEFGNYGYTF
TRBV11-2	-	TRBJ2-1	15	CASSPIGGVDNEQFF
TRBV27	-	TRBJ1-1	13	CAGNRGVRTEAFF
TRBV29-1	TRBD1	TRBJ1-2	12	CSVGGGNYGYTF
TRBV27	TRBD1	TRBJ1-4	17	CASSVTGGARTNEKLFF
TRBV6-4	-	TRBJ2-2	13	CASSEGYTGELFF
TRBV10-2	TRBD2	TRBJ2-1	15	CASSDSGRARNEQFF
TRBV9	TRBD1	TRBJ1-2	14	CASSVVGQTYGYTF
TRBV4-2	TRBD2	TRBJ2-7	15	CASSQAGTNAYEQYF
TRBV6-6	-	TRBJ1-3	13	CASILTAGNTIYF
TRBV11-2	TRBD1	TRBJ2-1	14	CASSFNRGPNEQFF
TRBV6-1	-	TRBJ2-2	16	CASSVTGALNTGELFF
TRBV5-1	TRBD2	TRBJ2-1	15	CASSSGLAGSNEQFF
TRBV18	-	TRBJ2-7	12	CASCAGPYEQYF
TRBV6-1	TRBD1	TRBJ2-7	14	CASRIQGRTYEQYF
TRBV30	TRBD1	TRBJ1-2	14	CAWSRTGPDYGYTF
TRBV4-1	TRBD1	TRBJ2-5	19	CASSQFESFGQGASETQYF
TRBV11-2	TRBD2	TRBJ2-1	17	CASSLVPSGSSYNEQFF
TRBV25-1	TRBD1	TRBJ2-5	13	CASRRTGRETQYF
TRBV27	TRBD1	TRBJ2-2	14	CASTNRGQVGELFF
TRBV13	TRBD2	TRBJ2-1	16	CASTLRLLAGASEQFF
TRBV29-1	-	TRBJ2-1	13	CSVGAAGPNEQFF
TRBV23-1	-	TRBJ1-1	14	CASPTGDMNTEAFF
TRBV9	TRBD1	TRBJ1-3	16	CASSVGRQGPGNTIYF
TRBV7-9	-	TRBJ1-2	13	CASSLGGQGGYTF
TRBV7-3	TRBD1	TRBJ1-5	13	CASSRTGDQPQHF
TRBV5-5	-	TRBJ2-7	12	CASSPQGYEQYF
TRBV28	-	TRBJ1-5	12	CASRGSNQPQHF
TRBV6-1	-	TRBJ1-1	14	CASSSAGRVTEAFF
TRBV30	-	TRBJ2-3	14	CAWSVWGNTDTQYF
TRBV28	-	-	13	CASTKPGVYEQYF
TRBV5-6	-	TRBJ1-2	15	CASSPGLGANYGYTF
TRBV5-1	TRBD2	TRBJ2-7	15	CASSLISGTRLEQYF